Following are 12 T cell receptor beta chains from one sample sequenced in a study of cytomegalovirus exposure and HLA in healthy donors. The study ran its PCR with 60 Vbeta and 13 Jbeta primers. Profiling relied on immunoSEQ multiplex PCR, and the TCRdb table lists in-frame clones only, not all of them. This sample has tens of thousands of clones, with under 85% found just once. The sample comprised PBMCs. These receptors all come from a man aged 45-65 years in good health and CMV-seropositive.

The chain carries TRBV5-1 and TRBJ1-6, with 7 positions matching TRBD1. The V and J ends lost 4 bases and 10 bases, in that order; junction bases with no gene match: 11. CDR1 is SGHRS, CDR2 YFSETQ, per germline. The CDR3 spans 15 residues. The CDR3 DNA is TGCGCCAGCAGCCCGGGCGGACAGGAAAGGTCACCCCTCCACTTT. It yields the protein CASSPGGQERSPLHF.

This clone was observed a handful of times. J is TRBJ1-2 and V is TRBV19, with D perhaps matching TRBD1 (6 bases). Germline V gene sequence: CDR1 LNHDA, CDR2 SQIVND (reference sequence). Trimming stripped 5 bases from V and 6 bases from J, with 19 bases between. This CDR3 is built from 15 residues. CDR3 nucleotide sequence: TGTGCCAGTAGTCCCCGGACAGAGCTAATCCATGGCTACACCTTC. This gives the protein CASSPRTELIHGYTF.

The rearrangement joins TRBV4-3 to TRBJ2-2; 10 bases fit TRBD2. The CDR3 sequence is 18 residues long. The ends lost 0 bases at V and 6 bases at J; junction bases unmatched: 10. Germline V lookup: CDR1 LGHNA, CDR2 YSLEER. The CDR3 loop is CASSQDSSGGARSGELFF. DNA of the CDR3: TGCGCCAGCAGCCAAGATTCGAGCGGGGGGGCTAGGTCCGGGGAGCTGTTTTTT.

This chain connects TRBV7-2 to TRBJ1-5, with 9 bases matching TRBD1. The length of the CDR3 is 15 residues. Germline CDR1 SGHTA, CDR2 FQGNSA. Trimming removed 5 bases from V and 5 bases from J; junction bases left unmatched: 7. CDR3 region: CASSPRQGGDQPQHF. In DNA form, the CDR3 reads TGTGCCAGCAGCCCTAGACAGGGGGGGGATCAGCCCCAGCATTTT.

The V gene is TRBV29-1, the J gene TRBJ1-3, with 10 positions matching TRBD1. The CDR3 is 15 amino acids. Per germline, CDR1 SQVTM and CDR2 ANQGSEA. V was clipped by 1 base and J by 7 bases; unmatched bases: 7. The DNA of the CDR3 is TGCAGCGTTGAAGCCGGGACAGGGGTTAGGAACACCATATATTTT. Protein sequence: CSVEAGTGVRNTIYF.

This sequence joins TRBV11-2 and TRBJ2-1, with 9 positions matching TRBD2. V lost 5 bases, J lost 10 bases, and 12 bases stayed unmatched. This CDR3 region has 15 residues. The germline V gene has CDR1 SGHAT and CDR2 FQNNGV. The CDR3 here is CASSPRLAAPLEQFF. As DNA, the CDR3 is TGTGCCAGCAGCCCCAGACTAGCGGCCCCATTGGAGCAGTTCTTC. Full variable domain (rest looked up from reference TRBV11-2 and TRBJ2-1): EAGVAQSPRYKIIEKRQSVAFWCNPISGHATLYWYQQILGQGPKLLIQFQNNGVVDDSQLPKDRFSAERLKGVDSTLKIQPAKLEDSAVYLCASSPRLAAPLEQFFGPGTRLTVL.

For this clone: A junction boundary mismatches the germline segment, possibly from a read error. The rearrangement joins TRBV7-9 to TRBJ2-2, with TRBD1 identical over 10 bases. Germline CDR1 SEHNR, CDR2 FQNEAQ (reference sequence). This CDR3 spans 16 amino acids. Here the CDR3 reads CSSSPTGGYNTGELFF. CDR3 coding DNA: TGTTCCAGCAGCCCGACAGGGGGCTATAACACCGGGGAGCTGTTTTTT.

The rearrangement joins TRBV6-6 to TRBJ2-7; TRBD2 matches 9 bases. The CDR3 has 14 residues. Germline V gene data show CDR1 as MNHNY and CDR2 as SVGAGI (reference sequence). Trimming at V came to 7 bases and at J to 5 bases, leaving 9 bases not matched to a gene. DNA for the CDR3: TGTGCCAGCACGCCTAGCGGGAAAGGCAACGAGCAGTACTTC. Amino acids: CASTPSGKGNEQYF.

This rearrangement joins TRBV14 to TRBJ2-5; 8 bases are a match to TRBD1. The CDR3 spans 15 residues. Germline V gives CDR1 SGHDN, CDR2 FVKESK. After removal of 3 bases from V and 5 bases from J, the junction contained 8 bases not matched to a gene. CDR3 bases: TGTGCCAGCAGCCACTCCGGACAGGGAGGTGAGACCCAGTACTTC. Encoded protein: CASSHSGQGGETQYF.

This chain connects TRBV29-1 to TRBJ2-1; D perhaps matches TRBD1 (5 bases). The CDR3 length is 13 residues. V was clipped by 4 bases and J by 3 bases, with 10 bases between them. Per germline, CDR1 SQVTM and CDR2 ANQGSEA. CDR3 in amino acids: CSVVGVYYNEQFF. The CDR3 DNA is TGCAGCGTTGTAGGGGTGTACTACAATGAGCAGTTCTTC.

The chain has TRBV7-9 and TRBJ2-5; D possibly corresponds to TRBD2 (6 bases). The CDR3 is made up of 16 amino acids. Germline V gives CDR1 SEHNR, CDR2 FQNEAQ (reference sequence). Trimming removed 0 bases at V and 2 bases at J, with 13 bases between. The CDR3: CASSLAFAGGQETQYF. The CDR3 DNA follows: TGTGCCAGCAGCTTAGCGTTCGCAGGAGGGCAAGAGACCCAGTACTTC.

As for this clone: Relative to the germline gene, one junction end is altered; a read error may explain this. V gene TRBV4-3 combines with J gene TRBJ2-1; D gene unclear. The CDR3 has 17 residues. Germline CDR1 is LGHNA and CDR2 is YSLEER. CDR3 amino acids: CASIQDMIVLVYNEQFF. CDR3 sequence (DNA): TGCGCCAGCATCCAAGATATGATCGTACTCGTCTACAATGAGCAGTTCTTC.